The 15 T cell receptor beta chains below were found in one sample sequenced in a study of identifying expanded T cells in peripheral blood. Sequenced by immunoSEQ multiplex PCR; TCRdb stores in-frame clones only, minus some. The sample comprises some 96,000 clones, around nine tenths of which are singletons, and about 5.5% rests with the top ten. The sequenced sample consisted of blood. These receptors were obtained from a person between 18 and 70 years old in good health.

A note on this clone: One end of the junction varies from germline; a read error may be responsible. The CDR3 sequence: CASSERQGSSDQPQHF. The CDR3 DNA sequence: TGCGCCAGCAGCGAGAGACAGGGAAGTAGCGATCAGCCCCAGCATTTT. V usage is TRBV5-1 and J usage is TRBJ1-5, with 7 bases lining up with TRBD1. The germline V gene encodes CDR1 SGHRS and CDR2 YFSETQ. This CDR3 contains 16 residues.

The CDR3 spells CASSQGGTGLNEQYF. The CDR3 nucleotides read TGTGCCAGCAGCCAAGGGGGGACAGGGCTCAACGAGCAGTACTTC. The chain joins TRBV4-2 to TRBJ2-7; 9 bases align to TRBD1. This CDR3 spans 15 amino acids. The germline CDR1 and CDR2 sequences are LGHNA and YNFKEQ. The V segment lost 1 base and the J segment 5 bases; nucleotides outside the gene matches: 6.

This clone was seen a handful of times. The chain is built from TRBV14 and TRBJ1-2; D may be TRBD1 (5 bases). Germline assignment: CDR1 SGHDN and CDR2 FVKESK. CDR3 length: 15 residues. The V end lost 4 bases, the J end lost 6 bases, and 18 bases lay between the germline ends. The CDR3 DNA follows: TGTGCCAGCAGCCTCCAGAGGGAGGGGCTGGATGGCTACACCTTC. This codes for CASSLQREGLDGYTF.

This rearrangement joins TRBV5-5 to TRBJ1-2; 8 bases are a match to TRBD1. V lost 1 base and J lost 0; bases outside the gene matches: 5. Germline CDR1 and CDR2: SGHKS and YYEKEE (reference sequence). This CDR3 contains 16 residues. The CDR3 region has the DNA TGTGCCAGCAGCTTGCGGGACAGGAGGGCTAACTATGGCTACACCTTC. Translated, it gives CASSLRDRRANYGYTF. The full variable domain, rest sourced from reference TRBV5-5 and TRBJ1-2, is DAGVTQSPTHLIKTRGQQVTLRCSPISGHKSVSWYQQVLGQGPQFIFQYYEKEERGRGNFPDRFSARQFPNYSSELNVNALLLGDSALYLCASSLRDRRANYGYTFGSGTRLTVV.

In this sample, this clone turned up a few times. The CDR3 is CASSVAVNTEAFF. The CDR3 DNA reads as TGTGCCAGCAGCGTAGCAGTGAACACTGAAGCTTTCTTT. The rearrangement links TRBV9 to TRBJ1-1; D is unclear. The CDR3 has 13 residues. Per the germline V gene, CDR1 is SGDLS and CDR2 is YYNGEE. V lost 0 bases to trimming and J lost 0 bases, with 3 bases between them. The whole variable domain, remainder taken from reference TRBV9 and TRBJ1-1, is DSGVTQTPKHLITATGQRVTLRCSPRSGDLSVYWYQQSLDQGLQFLIQYYNGEERAKGNILERFSAQQFPDLHSELNLSSLELGDSALYFCASSVAVNTEAFFGQGTRLTVV.

The rearrangement joins TRBV29-1 to TRBJ1-2; no clear D gene. Trimming took off 5 bases at V and 7 bases at J, with 23 bases between the two ends. CDR1 is SQVTM and CDR2 is ANQGSEA in the germline V gene. CDR3 length: 15 residues. CDR3 sequence (DNA): TGCAGCGTTATCTTCCTCGGGCAGGAGAGGCCTGGCTACACCTTC. It translates to CSVIFLGQERPGYTF.

This sequence joins TRBV7-3 and TRBJ2-7; D may be TRBD1 (5 bases). The CDR3 runs to 14 residues. Trimming shortened V by 1 base and J by 2 bases, and 9 bases separated the two germline ends. Germline V gene sequence: CDR1 SGHTA, CDR2 FQGTGA. DNA for the CDR3: TGTGCCAGCAGCTTAAATCTGGGGCCCTACGAGCAGTACTTC. Its protein product is CASSLNLGPYEQYF.

This clone was recorded once. This rearrangement joins TRBV2 to TRBJ1-3, with TRBD1 as a possible D gene (6 bases). Germline V gene data show CDR1 as SNHLY and CDR2 as FYNNEI. This CDR3 has 14 amino acids. Trimming left V 7 bases short and J 0 bases short, with 10 bases between. The CDR3 spells CASTDSYSGNTIYF. DNA for the CDR3: TGTGCCAGCACGGACAGCTACTCTGGAAACACCATATATTTT.

J is TRBJ2-2 and V is TRBV11-3; 8 bases are a match to TRBD2. This CDR3 spans 15 amino acids. V trimming: 5 bases; J trimming: 2 bases; junction bases outside the gene matches: 4. Per the germline V gene, CDR1 is SGHNT and CDR2 is YENEEA. This chain's CDR3 is CASSPSGPNTGELFF. The CDR3 bases are TGTGCCAGCAGCCCTAGCGGGCCAAACACCGGGGAGCTGTTTTTT.

The V call is TRBV6-6, the J call TRBJ1-2; no clear D. The CDR3 extends over 15 amino acids. V was cut by 6 bases and J by 0 bases, with 14 bases left in between. Looked up from germline, CDR1 is MNHNY and CDR2 is SVGAGI (reference sequence). This chain's CDR3 is CASRSGLGTNYGYTF. In DNA form, the CDR3 reads TGTGCCAGCAGATCCGGTTTGGGAACTAACTATGGCTACACCTTC.

The CDR3 sequence is CASSPHRDQPLHF. The CDR3 DNA follows: TGTGCCAGCAGCCCGCACCGAGACCAACCCCTCCACTTT. The rearrangement uses TRBV11-2 and TRBJ1-6; D uncertain. Germline V gene sequence: CDR1 SGHAT, CDR2 FQNNGV. The CDR3 consists of 13 residues. V gave up 5 bases and J gave up 12 bases, with 14 bases separating them.

The rearrangement uses TRBV7-9 and TRBJ1-2; possibly TRBD1 for D (6 bases). The germline V gene encodes CDR1 SEHNR and CDR2 FQNEAQ (reference sequence). V shed 8 bases and J shed 6 bases, with 13 bases lying between them. The CDR3 has 12 amino acids. CDR3 DNA sequence: TGTGCCAGCGACGGGACAACAAATGGCTACACCTTC. Its translation is CASDGTTNGYTF.

This chain uses TRBV29-1 with TRBJ1-6; D not resolved. The CDR3 totals 13 residues. CDR1 and CDR2 from the germline V gene are SQVTM and ANQGSEA. V dropped 6 bases and J dropped 3 bases, with 9 bases sitting between them. CDR3 in DNA: TGCAGCGTGCTCTTCGACTATAATTCACCCCTCCACTTT. Its protein is CSVLFDYNSPLHF.

V gene TRBV20-1 combines with J gene TRBJ1-2, with D unclear. The V end lost 6 bases, the J end lost 2 bases, and 7 bases lay between the germline ends. Germline CDR1 is DFQATT and CDR2 is SNEGSKA (reference sequence). This CDR3 is built from 11 residues. CDR3 protein: CSASMNYGYTF. For the CDR3, the DNA is TGCAGTGCAAGTATGAACTATGGCTACACCTTC.

Here the CDR3 reads CASSYRLAGSTGELFF. The CDR3 DNA reads TGTGCCAGCAGTTACAGGCTAGCGGGAAGCACCGGGGAGCTGTTTTTT. This rearrangement joins TRBV6-5 to TRBJ2-2; 9 nucleotides agree with TRBD2. This CDR3 is 16 amino acids long. The V gene's germline CDR1 is MNHEY and CDR2 SVGAGI. The V gene end was trimmed by 2 bases and the J gene end by 4 bases; junction bases not matched to a gene: 5.